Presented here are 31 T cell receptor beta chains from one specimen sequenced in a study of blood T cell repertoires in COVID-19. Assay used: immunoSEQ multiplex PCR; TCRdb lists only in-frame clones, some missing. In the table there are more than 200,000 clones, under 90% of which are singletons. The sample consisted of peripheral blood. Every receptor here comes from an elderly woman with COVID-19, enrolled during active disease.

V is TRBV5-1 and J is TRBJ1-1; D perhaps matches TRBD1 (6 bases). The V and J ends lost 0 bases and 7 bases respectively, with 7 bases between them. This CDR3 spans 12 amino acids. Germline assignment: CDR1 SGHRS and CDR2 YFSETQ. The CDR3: CASSLGQDEAFF. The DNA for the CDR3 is TGCGCCAGCAGCTTGGGACAGGATGAAGCTTTCTTT.

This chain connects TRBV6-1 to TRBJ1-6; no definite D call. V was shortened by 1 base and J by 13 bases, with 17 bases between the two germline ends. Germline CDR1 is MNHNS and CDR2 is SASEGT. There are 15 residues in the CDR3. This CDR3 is CASSEESISVRPLHF. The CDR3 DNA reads TGTGCCAGCAGTGAAGAATCAATTTCGGTGAGGCCCCTCCACTTT.

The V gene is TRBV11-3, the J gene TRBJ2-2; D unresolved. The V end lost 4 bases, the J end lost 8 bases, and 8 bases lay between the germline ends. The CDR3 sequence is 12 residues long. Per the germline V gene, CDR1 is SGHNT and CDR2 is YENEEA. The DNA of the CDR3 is TGTGCCAGCAGCTCCGAGAGGGGGGAGCTGTTTTTT. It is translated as CASSSERGELFF.

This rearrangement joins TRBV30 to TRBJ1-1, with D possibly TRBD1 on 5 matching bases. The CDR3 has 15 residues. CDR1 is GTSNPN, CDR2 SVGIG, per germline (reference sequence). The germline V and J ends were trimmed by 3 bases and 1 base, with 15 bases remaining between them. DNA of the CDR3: TGTGCCTGGAGCGTTTCAGGGTATGGGAACACTGAAGCTTTCTTT. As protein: CAWSVSGYGNTEAFF. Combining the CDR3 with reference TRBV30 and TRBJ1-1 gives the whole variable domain SQTIHQWPATLVQPVGSPLSLECTVEGTSNPNLYWYRQAAGRGLQLLFYSVGIGQISSEVPQNLSASRPQDRQFILSSKKLLLSDSGFYLCAWSVSGYGNTEAFFGQGTRLTVV.

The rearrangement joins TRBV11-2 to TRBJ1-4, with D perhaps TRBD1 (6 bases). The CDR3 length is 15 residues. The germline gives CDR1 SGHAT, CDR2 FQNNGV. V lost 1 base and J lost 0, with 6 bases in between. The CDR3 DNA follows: TGTGCCAGCAGCTTAGGGACAGCAACTAATGAAAAACTGTTTTTT. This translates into CASSLGTATNEKLFF.

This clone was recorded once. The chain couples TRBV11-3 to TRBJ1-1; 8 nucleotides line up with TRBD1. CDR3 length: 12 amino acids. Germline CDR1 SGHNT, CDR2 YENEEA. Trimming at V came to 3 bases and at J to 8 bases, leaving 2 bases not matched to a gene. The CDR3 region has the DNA TGTGCCAGCAGCTTTGGACAGGGCGAAGCTTTCTTT. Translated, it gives CASSFGQGEAFF.

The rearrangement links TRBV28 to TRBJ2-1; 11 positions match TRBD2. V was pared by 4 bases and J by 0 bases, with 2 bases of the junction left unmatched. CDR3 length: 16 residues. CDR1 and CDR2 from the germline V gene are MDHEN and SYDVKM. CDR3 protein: CASSSSGGNSYNEQFF. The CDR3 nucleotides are TGTGCCAGCAGTTCTAGCGGGGGGAACTCCTACAATGAGCAGTTCTTC.

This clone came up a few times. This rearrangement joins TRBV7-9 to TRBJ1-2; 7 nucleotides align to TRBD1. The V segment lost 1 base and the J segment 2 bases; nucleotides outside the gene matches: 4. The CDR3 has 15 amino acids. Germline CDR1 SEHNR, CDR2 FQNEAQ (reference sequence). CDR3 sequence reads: CASSLGTGENYGYTF. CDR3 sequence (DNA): TGTGCCAGCAGCTTAGGCACAGGGGAAAACTATGGCTACACCTTC.

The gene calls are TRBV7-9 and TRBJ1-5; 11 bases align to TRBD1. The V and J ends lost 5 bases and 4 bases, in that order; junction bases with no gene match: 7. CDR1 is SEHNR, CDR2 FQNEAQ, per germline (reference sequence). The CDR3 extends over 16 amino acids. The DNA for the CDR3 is TGTGCCAGCAGCCCAAGGGGGGACAGGGGGAATCAGCCCCAGCATTTT. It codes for CASSPRGDRGNQPQHF.

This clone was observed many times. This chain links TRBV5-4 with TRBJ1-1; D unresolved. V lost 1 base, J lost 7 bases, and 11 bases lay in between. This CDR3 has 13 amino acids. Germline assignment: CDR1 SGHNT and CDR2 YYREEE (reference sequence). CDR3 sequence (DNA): TGTGCCAGCAGCTTGAGGCAGGACTATGAAGCTTTCTTT. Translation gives CASSLRQDYEAFF.

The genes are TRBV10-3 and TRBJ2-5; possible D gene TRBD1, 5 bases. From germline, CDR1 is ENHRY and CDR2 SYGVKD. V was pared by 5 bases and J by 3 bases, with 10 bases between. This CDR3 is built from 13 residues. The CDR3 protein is CAISKGIEETQYF. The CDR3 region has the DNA TGTGCCATCAGTAAGGGGATTGAAGAGACCCAGTACTTC.

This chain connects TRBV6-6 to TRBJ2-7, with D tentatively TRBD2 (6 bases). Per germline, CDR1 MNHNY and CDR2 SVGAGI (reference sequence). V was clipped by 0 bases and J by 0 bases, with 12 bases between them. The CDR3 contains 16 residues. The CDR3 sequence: CASSYSVGGHSYEQYF. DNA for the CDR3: TGTGCCAGCAGTTACTCCGTGGGAGGACACTCCTACGAGCAGTACTTC.

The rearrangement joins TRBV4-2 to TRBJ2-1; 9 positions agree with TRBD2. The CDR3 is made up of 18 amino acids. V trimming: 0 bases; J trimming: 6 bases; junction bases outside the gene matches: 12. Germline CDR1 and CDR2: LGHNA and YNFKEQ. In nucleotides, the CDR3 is TGTGCCAGCAGCCAAGATGCTGGTCGTCTAGCGGGGATCAATGAGCAGTTCTTC. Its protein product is CASSQDAGRLAGINEQFF.

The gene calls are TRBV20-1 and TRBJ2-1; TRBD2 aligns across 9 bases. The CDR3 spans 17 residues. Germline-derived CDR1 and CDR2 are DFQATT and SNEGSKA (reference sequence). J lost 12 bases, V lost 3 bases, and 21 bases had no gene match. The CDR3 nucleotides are TGCAGTGCTAGTGGACAAGTCCCCGGTAAGCGGGGGGCTTCGCAGTTCTTC. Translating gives CSASGQVPGKRGASQFF.

The CDR3 DNA reads TGTGCCAGCAGCGCCGCGGGGGGCTATGGCTACACCTTC. It specifies CASSAAGGYGYTF. The chain combines TRBV7-2 with TRBJ1-2; perhaps TRBD1 as D (5 bases). This CDR3 has 13 amino acids. Per the germline V gene, CDR1 is SGHTA and CDR2 is FQGNSA. Trimming took off 5 bases at V and 4 bases at J, with 11 bases between the two ends.

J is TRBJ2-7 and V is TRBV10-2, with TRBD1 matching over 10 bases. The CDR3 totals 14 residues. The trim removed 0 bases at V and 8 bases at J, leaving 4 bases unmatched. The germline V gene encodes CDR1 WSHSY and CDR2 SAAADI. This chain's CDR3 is CASSESRDRGKQYV. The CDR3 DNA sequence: TGCGCCAGCAGTGAGTCAAGGGACAGGGGAAAGCAGTACGTC.

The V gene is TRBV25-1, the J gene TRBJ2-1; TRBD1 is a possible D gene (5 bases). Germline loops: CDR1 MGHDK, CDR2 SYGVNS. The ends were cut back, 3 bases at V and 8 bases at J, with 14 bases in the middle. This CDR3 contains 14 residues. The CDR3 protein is CASSESTGLHEQFF. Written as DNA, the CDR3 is TGTGCCAGCAGTGAGTCCACAGGCTTGCATGAGCAGTTCTTC.

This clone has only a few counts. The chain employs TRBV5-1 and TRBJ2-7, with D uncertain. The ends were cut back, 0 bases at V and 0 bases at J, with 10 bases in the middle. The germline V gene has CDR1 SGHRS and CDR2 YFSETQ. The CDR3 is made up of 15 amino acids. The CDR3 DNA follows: TGCGCCAGCAGCTTGGATGCGGAAAGCTCCTACGAGCAGTACTTC. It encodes CASSLDAESSYEQYF. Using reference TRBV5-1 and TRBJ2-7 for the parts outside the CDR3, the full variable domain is KAGVTQTPRYLIKTRGQQVTLSCSPISGHRSVSWYQQTPGQGLQFLFEYFSETQRNKGNFPGRFSGRQFSNSRSEMNVSTLELGDSALYLCASSLDAESSYEQYFGPGTRLTVT.

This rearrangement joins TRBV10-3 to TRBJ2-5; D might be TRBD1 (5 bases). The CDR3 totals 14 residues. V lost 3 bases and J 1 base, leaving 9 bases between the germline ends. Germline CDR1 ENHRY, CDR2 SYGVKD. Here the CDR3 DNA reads TGTGCCATCAGTGATCGACAGAGCCAAGAGACCCAGTACTTC. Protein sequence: CAISDRQSQETQYF.

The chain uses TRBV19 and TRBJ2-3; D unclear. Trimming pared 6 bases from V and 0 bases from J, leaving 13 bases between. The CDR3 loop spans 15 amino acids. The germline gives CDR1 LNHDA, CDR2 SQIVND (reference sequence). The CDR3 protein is CASRQRQSSTDTQYF. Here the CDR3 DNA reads TGTGCCAGTAGACAGAGACAATCAAGCACAGATACGCAGTATTTT.

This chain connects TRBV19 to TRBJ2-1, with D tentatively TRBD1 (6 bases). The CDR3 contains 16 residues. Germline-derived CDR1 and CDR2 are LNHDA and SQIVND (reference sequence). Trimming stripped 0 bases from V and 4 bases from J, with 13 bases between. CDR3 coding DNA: TGTGCCAGTAGTATAGATTCAGGGGTGCCATACAATGAGCAGTTCTTC. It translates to CASSIDSGVPYNEQFF.

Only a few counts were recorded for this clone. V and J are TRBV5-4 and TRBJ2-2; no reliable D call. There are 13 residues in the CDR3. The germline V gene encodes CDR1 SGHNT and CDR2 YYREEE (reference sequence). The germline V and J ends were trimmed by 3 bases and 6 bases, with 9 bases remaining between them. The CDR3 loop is CASSSVTAGELFF. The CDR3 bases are TGTGCCAGCAGCTCTGTTACGGCCGGGGAGCTGTTTTTT.

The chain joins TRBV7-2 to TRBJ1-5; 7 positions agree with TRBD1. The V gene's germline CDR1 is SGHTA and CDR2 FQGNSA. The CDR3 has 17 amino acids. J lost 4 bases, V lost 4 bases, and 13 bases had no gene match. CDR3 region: CASSSEGPGGRNQPQHF. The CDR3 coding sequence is TGTGCCAGCAGCTCTGAGGGGCCAGGGGGAAGGAATCAGCCCCAGCATTTT.

Here the CDR3 reads CASSPDSSNQPQHF. The CDR3 DNA reads as TGTGCCAGCAGTCCCGACAGTAGCAATCAGCCCCAGCATTTT. The V call is TRBV6-2 or TRBV6-3, the J call TRBJ1-5; D may be TRBD1 (5 bases). The CDR3 is made up of 14 amino acids. Between the trimmed V and J ends, which lost 5 bases and 0 bases, there was a span of 8 bases. The germline V gene has CDR1 MNHEY and CDR2 SVGEGT.

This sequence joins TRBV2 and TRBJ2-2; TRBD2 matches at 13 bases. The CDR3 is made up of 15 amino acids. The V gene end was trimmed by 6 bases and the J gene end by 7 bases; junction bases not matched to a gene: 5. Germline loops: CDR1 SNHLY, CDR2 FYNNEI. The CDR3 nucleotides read TGTGCCAGCAGGCCAACTAGCGGGGGGGTCGGGGAGCTGTTTTTT. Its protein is CASRPTSGGVGELFF.

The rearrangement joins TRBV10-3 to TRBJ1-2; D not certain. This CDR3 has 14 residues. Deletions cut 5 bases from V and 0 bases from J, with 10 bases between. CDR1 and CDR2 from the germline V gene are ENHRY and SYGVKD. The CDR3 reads CAISPNPANYGYTF. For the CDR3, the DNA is TGTGCCATCAGTCCGAACCCAGCTAACTATGGCTACACCTTC.

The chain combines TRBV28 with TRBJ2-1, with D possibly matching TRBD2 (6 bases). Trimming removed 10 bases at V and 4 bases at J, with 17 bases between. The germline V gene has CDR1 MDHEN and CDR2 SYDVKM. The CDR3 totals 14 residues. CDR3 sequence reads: CATGGIEAYNEQFF. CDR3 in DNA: TGTGCCACCGGGGGTATTGAGGCGTACAATGAGCAGTTCTTC.

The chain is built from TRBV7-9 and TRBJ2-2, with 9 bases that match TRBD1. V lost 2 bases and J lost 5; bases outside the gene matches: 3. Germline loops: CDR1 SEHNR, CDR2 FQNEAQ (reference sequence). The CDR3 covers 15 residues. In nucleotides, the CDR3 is TGTGCCAGCAGCTTAAGGACAGGGGATACCGGGGAGCTGTTTTTT. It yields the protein CASSLRTGDTGELFF. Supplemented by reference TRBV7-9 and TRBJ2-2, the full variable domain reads DTGVSQNPRHKITKRGQNVTFRCDPISEHNRLYWYRQTLGQGPEFLTYFQNEAQLEKSRLLSDRFSAERPKGSFSTLEIQRTEQGDSAMYLCASSLRTGDTGELFFGEGSRLTVL.

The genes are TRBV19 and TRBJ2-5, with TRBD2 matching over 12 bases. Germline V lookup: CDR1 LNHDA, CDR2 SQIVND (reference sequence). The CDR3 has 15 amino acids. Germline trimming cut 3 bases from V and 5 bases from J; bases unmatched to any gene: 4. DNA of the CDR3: TGTGCCAGTAGTATTCTAGCGGGGGGGCTGGAGACCCAGTACTTC. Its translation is CASSILAGGLETQYF.

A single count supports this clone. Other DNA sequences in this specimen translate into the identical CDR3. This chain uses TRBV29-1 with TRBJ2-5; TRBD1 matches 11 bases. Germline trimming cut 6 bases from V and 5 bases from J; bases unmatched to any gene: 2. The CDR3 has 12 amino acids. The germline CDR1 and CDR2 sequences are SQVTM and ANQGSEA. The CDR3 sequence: CSVDRGRETQYF. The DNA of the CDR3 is TGCAGCGTGGACAGGGGGCGGGAGACCCAGTACTTC.

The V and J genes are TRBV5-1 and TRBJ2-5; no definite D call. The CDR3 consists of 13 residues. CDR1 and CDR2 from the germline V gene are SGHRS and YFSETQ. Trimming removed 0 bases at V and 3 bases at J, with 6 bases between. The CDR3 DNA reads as TGCGCCAGCAGCTTGGGAGGAAAAGAGACCCAGTACTTC. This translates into CASSLGGKETQYF.